The entry below describes one T cell receptor (beta chain). What it binds is unknown. The data were taken from a study of T cell repertoires and HLA-DP antigens. On the study more broadly: In vitro CD4+ alloreactivity was against HeLa-presented HLA-DP. Average DNA input: approximately 230 ng for CD137+CD4+ sorts, around 1,300 ng pre-culture.

Using immunoSEQ multiplex PCR, the repertoire was profiled, and TCRdb retains in-frame clones only, with some absent. This table has over 60,000 clones, about four fifths appearing once. CDR3 size: 15 residues. CDR1 is SGDLS and CDR2 is YYNGEE in the germline V gene. Trimming took off 0 bases at V and 7 bases at J, with 11 bases between the two ends. The receptor comes from a man between 60 and 75 years old in good health and CMV-seronegative. Sequencing was performed on CD4+ T cells from PBMCs. This rearrangement joins TRBV9 to TRBJ1-6, with no clear D. The CDR3 region has the DNA TGTGCCAGCAGCGTAGAGGCACAGCAAAATTCACCCCTCCACTTT. It translates to CASSVEAQQNSPLHF.